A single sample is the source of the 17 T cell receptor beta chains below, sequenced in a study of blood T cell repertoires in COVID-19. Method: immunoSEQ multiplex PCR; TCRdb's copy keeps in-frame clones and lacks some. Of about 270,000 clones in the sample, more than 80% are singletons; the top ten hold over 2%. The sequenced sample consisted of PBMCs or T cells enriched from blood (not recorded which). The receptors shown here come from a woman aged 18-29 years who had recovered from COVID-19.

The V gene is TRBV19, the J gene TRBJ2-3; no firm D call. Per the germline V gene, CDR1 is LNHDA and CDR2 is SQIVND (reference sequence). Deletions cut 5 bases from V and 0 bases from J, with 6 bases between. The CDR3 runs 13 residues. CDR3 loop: CASSVQSTDTQYF. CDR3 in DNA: TGTGCCAGTAGTGTTCAGAGCACAGATACGCAGTATTTT.

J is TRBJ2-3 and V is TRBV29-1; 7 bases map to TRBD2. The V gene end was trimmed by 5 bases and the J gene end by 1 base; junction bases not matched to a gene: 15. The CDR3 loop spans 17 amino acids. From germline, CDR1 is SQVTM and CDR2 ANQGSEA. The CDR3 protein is CSVLGLWDLLRTDTQYF. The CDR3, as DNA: TGCAGCGTTCTGGGACTATGGGACCTCCTCCGCACAGATACGCAGTATTTT.

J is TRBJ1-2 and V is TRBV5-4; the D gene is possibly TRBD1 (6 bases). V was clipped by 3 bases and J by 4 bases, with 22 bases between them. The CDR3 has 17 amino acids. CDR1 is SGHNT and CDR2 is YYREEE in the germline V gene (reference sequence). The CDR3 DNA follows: TGTGCCAGCAGCTCGTCGTCCGGGACACCCCTATTCTATGGCTACACCTTC. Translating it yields CASSSSSGTPLFYGYTF.

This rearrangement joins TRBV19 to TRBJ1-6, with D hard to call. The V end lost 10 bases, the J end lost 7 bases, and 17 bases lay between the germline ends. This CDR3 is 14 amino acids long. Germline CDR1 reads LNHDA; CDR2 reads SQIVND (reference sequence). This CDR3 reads CATSPVMRNSPLHF. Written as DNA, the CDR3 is TGTGCCACTTCTCCTGTGATGCGGAATTCACCCCTCCACTTT.

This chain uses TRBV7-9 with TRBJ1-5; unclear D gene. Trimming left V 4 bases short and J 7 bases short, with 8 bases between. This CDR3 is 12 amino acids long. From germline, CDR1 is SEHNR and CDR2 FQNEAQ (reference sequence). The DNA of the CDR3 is TGTGCCAGCAGCTACAGCGGGCAGCCCCAGCATTTT. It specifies CASSYSGQPQHF.

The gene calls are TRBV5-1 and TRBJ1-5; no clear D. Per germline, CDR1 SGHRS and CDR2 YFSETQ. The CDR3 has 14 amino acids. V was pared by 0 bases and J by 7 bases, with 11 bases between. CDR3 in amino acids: CASSLASGWQPQHF. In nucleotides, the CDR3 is TGCGCCAGCAGCTTGGCCTCGGGGTGGCAGCCCCAGCATTTT.

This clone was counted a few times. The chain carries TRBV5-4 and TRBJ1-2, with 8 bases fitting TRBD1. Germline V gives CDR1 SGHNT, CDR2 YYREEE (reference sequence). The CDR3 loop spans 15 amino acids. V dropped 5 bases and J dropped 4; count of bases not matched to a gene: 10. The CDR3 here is CASRPGQGRGYGYTF. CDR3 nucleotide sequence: TGTGCCAGCAGACCTGGACAGGGCCGGGGCTATGGCTACACCTTC. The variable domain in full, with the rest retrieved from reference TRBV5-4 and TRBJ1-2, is ETGVTQSPTHLIKTRGQQVTLRCSSQSGHNTVSWYQQALGQGPQFIFQYYREEENGRGNFPPRFSGLQFPNYSSELNVNALELDDSALYLCASRPGQGRGYGYTFGSGTRLTVV.

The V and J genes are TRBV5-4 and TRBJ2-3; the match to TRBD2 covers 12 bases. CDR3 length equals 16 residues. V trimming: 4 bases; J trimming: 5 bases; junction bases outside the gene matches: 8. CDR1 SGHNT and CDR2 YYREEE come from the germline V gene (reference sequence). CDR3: CASSSTSGGRGDTQYF. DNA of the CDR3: TGTGCCAGCAGCAGCACTAGCGGGGGGCGGGGAGATACGCAGTATTTT.

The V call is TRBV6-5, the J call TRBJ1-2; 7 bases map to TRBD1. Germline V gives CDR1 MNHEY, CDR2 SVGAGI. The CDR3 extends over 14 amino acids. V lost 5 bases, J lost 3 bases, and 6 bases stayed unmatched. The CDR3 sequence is CASSNGQEHYGYTF. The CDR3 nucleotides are TGTGCCAGCAGTAACGGACAGGAACACTATGGCTACACCTTC.

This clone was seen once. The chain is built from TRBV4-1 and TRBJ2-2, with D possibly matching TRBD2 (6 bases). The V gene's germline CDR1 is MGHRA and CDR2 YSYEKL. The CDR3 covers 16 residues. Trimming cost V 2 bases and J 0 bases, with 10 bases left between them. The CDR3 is CASSQTTRANTGELFF. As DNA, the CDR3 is TGCGCCAGCAGCCAAACGACTAGGGCGAACACCGGGGAGCTGTTTTTT.

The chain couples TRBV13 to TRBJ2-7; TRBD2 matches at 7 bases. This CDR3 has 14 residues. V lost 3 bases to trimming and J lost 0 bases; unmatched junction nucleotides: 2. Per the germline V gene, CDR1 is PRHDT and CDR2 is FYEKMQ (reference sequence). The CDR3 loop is CASSFRGSSYEQYF. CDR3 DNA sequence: TGTGCCAGCAGCTTCCGCGGGAGCTCCTACGAGCAGTACTTC.

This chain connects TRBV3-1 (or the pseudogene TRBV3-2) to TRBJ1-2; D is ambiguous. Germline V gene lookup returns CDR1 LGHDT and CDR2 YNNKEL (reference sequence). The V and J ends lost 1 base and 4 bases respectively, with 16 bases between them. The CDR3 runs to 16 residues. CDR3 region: CASSQGSPGLSYGYTF. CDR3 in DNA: TGTGCCAGCAGCCAAGGGTCCCCCGGTCTCTCCTATGGCTACACCTTC.

The CDR3 loop reads CASSSTGVRSSIQYF. As DNA, the CDR3 is TGTGCCAGCAGCTCCACAGGGGTACGATCTTCGATTCAGTACTTC. The chain has TRBV3-1 (or the pseudogene TRBV3-2) and TRBJ2-4; TRBD1 agrees at 7 bases. The J segment lost 10 bases and the V segment lost 5 bases, leaving 14 bases of the junction unmatched. The CDR3 spans 15 residues. CDR1 is LGHDT and CDR2 is YNNKEL in the germline V gene (reference sequence).

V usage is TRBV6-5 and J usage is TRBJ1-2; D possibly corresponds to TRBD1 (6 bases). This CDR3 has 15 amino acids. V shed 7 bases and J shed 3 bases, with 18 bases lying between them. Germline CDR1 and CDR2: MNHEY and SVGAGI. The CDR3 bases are TGTGCCAGCACCACATTCCGGGGGGCCTACTATGGCTACACCTTC. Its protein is CASTTFRGAYYGYTF.

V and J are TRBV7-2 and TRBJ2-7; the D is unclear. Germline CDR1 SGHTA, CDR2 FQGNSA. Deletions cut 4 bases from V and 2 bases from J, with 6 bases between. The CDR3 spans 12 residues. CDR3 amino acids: CASSSPTYEQYF. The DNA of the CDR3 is TGTGCCAGCAGCTCCCCCACCTACGAGCAGTACTTC.

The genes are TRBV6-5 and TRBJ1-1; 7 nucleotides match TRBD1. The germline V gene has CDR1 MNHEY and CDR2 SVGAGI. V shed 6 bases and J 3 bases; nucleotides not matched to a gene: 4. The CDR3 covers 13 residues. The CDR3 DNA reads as TGTGCCAGCAGCCGGGGACAGTACACTGAAGCTTTCTTT. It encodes CASSRGQYTEAFF.

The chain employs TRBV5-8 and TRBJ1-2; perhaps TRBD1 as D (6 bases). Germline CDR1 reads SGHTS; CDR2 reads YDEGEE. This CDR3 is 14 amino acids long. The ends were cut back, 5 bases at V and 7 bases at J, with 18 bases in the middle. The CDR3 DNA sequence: TGTGCCAGCAGTTGGAACCGGGACATGGGTGGCTACACCTTC. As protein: CASSWNRDMGGYTF.